These T cell receptor beta chains were read from a single sample in a study of cytomegalovirus exposure and HLA in healthy donors. Libraries were prepared by immunoSEQ multiplex PCR; TCRdb keeps only in-frame clonotypes and omits some of them. In total, the table holds approximately 42,000 clones. The sample comprised PBMCs. These receptor sequences come from a male donor in good health and CMV-seronegative. Each CDR3 is given with its conserved first and last residue. A D gene is named only where the DNA matches it firmly. Only some rows state a clone size, as once, few, many or a class for expanded clones.

j_gene: TRBJ2-2
d_gene: .
abundance: .
v_gene: TRBV19
CDR3aa: CASSTRNTGELFF
CDR3nt: TGTGCCAGTTCAACTAGGAACACCGGGGAGCTGTTTTTT

j_gene: TRBJ2-7
d_gene: TRBD2
abundance: .
v_gene: TRBV4-1
CDR3aa: CASSQGISGSSYEQYF
CDR3nt: TGCGCCAGCAGCCAAGGGATTAGCGGGAGCTCCTACGAGCAGTACTTC

j_gene: TRBJ2-1
d_gene: TRBD2
abundance: .
v_gene: TRBV11-2
CDR3aa: CASRGLAGVQEQFF
CDR3nt: TGTGCCAGCAGGGGACTAGCGGGAGTACAGGAGCAGTTCTTC

j_gene: TRBJ2-2
d_gene: .
abundance: .
v_gene: TRBV6-4
CDR3aa: CASSEEARGELFF
CDR3nt: TGTGCCAGCAGTGAAGAGGCCCGCGGGGAGCTGTTTTTT

j_gene: TRBJ2-7
d_gene: TRBD2
abundance: .
v_gene: TRBV25-1
CDR3aa: CASSKAGTSKVEQYF
CDR3nt: TGTGCCAGCAGTAAAGCCGGGACTAGTAAGGTCGAGCAGTACTTC

j_gene: TRBJ2-7
d_gene: TRBD1
abundance: .
v_gene: TRBV5-1
CDR3aa: CASNPGQGGFNEQYF
CDR3nt: TGCGCCAGCAACCCCGGACAGGGGGGTTTCAACGAGCAGTACTTC

j_gene: TRBJ2-1
d_gene: TRBD2
abundance: .
v_gene: TRBV7-7
CDR3aa: CASSLAGTSGMVEQFF
CDR3nt: TGTGCTAGCAGCTTAGCCGGGACTAGCGGTATGGTTGAGCAGTTCTTC

j_gene: TRBJ1-1
d_gene: .
abundance: .
v_gene: TRBV6-4
CDR3aa: CASSDSSWATEAFF
CDR3nt: TGTGCCAGCAGTGACTCATCGTGGGCGACTGAAGCTTTCTTT

j_gene: TRBJ2-5
d_gene: .
abundance: .
v_gene: TRBV7-2
CDR3aa: CASSPRSGGGGETQYF
CDR3nt: TGTGCCAGCAGCCCCCGGTCGGGGGGAGGGGGAGAGACCCAGTACTTC

j_gene: TRBJ1-5
d_gene: .
abundance: .
v_gene: TRBV30
CDR3aa: CAWSEFGYTVLPQHF
CDR3nt: TGTGCCTGGAGCGAATTCGGGTATACTGTCCTGCCCCAGCATTTT

j_gene: TRBJ2-2
d_gene: .
abundance: .
v_gene: TRBV11-3
CDR3aa: CASSQGTTGELFF
CDR3nt: TGTGCCAGCTCGCAGGGAACCACCGGGGAGCTGTTTTTT

j_gene: TRBJ2-7
d_gene: .
abundance: .
v_gene: TRBV2
CDR3aa: CASSEDLVFHEQYF
CDR3nt: TGTGCCAGCAGTGAGGATCTAGTCTTCCACGAGCAGTACTTC

j_gene: TRBJ1-2
d_gene: TRBD1
abundance: .
v_gene: TRBV2
CDR3aa: CASNRQGDSYGYTF
CDR3nt: TGTGCCAGCAATAGACAGGGAGATTCCTATGGCTACACCTTC

j_gene: TRBJ2-2
d_gene: .
abundance: .
v_gene: TRBV18
CDR3aa: CASSPLERGELFF
CDR3nt: TGTGCCAGCTCACCGCTGGAGCGGGGGGAGCTGTTTTTT

j_gene: TRBJ2-4
d_gene: TRBD1
abundance: .
v_gene: TRBV5-6
CDR3aa: CASSLGQGDKNIQYF
CDR3nt: TGTGCCAGCAGCTTGGGGCAGGGGGACAAAAACATTCAGTACTTC

j_gene: TRBJ1-1
d_gene: .
abundance: .
v_gene: TRBV7-2
CDR3aa: CASSFTMNTEAFF
CDR3nt: TGTGCCAGCAGCTTTACTATGAACACTGAAGCTTTCTTT

j_gene: TRBJ2-1
d_gene: .
abundance: .
v_gene: TRBV6-1
CDR3aa: CASTSSGSYNEQFF
CDR3nt: TGTGCCAGCACTAGTAGCGGCTCCTACAATGAGCAGTTCTTC

j_gene: TRBJ2-2
d_gene: TRBD2
abundance: .
v_gene: TRBV28
CDR3aa: CASTGTSGGTGELFF
CDR3nt: TGTGCCAGCACCGGAACTTCGGGAGGAACCGGGGAGCTGTTTTTT

j_gene: TRBJ1-2
d_gene: TRBD1
abundance: .
v_gene: TRBV29-1
CDR3aa: CSARGGDRGYGYTF
CDR3nt: TGCAGCGCACGGGGAGGTGACAGGGGCTATGGCTACACCTTC

j_gene: TRBJ1-2
d_gene: TRBD1
abundance: .
v_gene: TRBV5-4
CDR3aa: CASSPDRVGGYTF
CDR3nt: TGTGCCAGCAGCCCCGACAGGGTAGGTGGCTACACCTTC

j_gene: TRBJ2-5
d_gene: .
abundance: .
v_gene: TRBV18
CDR3aa: CASSPPTVRGETQYF
CDR3nt: TGTGCCAGCTCACCACCAACGGTCAGGGGAGAGACCCAGTACTTC

j_gene: TRBJ1-1
d_gene: TRBD1
abundance: .
v_gene: TRBV19
CDR3aa: CASSLTGQYTEAFF
CDR3nt: TGTGCCAGTAGTTTAACGGGACAGTACACTGAAGCTTTCTTT

j_gene: TRBJ1-1
d_gene: .
abundance: .
v_gene: TRBV28
CDR3aa: CASSWRGGNTEAFF
CDR3nt: TGTGCCAGCAGTTGGAGGGGAGGGAACACTGAAGCTTTCTTT

j_gene: TRBJ1-2
d_gene: .
abundance: .
v_gene: TRBV19
CDR3aa: CASIERHVGGYTF
CDR3nt: TGTGCCAGTATTGAAAGGCATGTCGGGGGCTACACCTTC

j_gene: TRBJ2-1
d_gene: TRBD2
abundance: .
v_gene: TRBV9
CDR3aa: CASSPQGTSGYEQFF
CDR3nt: TGTGCCAGCAGCCCCCAGGGGACTAGCGGGTATGAGCAGTTCTTC

j_gene: TRBJ2-1
d_gene: .
abundance: .
v_gene: TRBV5-4
CDR3aa: CASSLVTSFNEQFF
CDR3nt: TGTGCCAGCAGCTTGGTTACTAGCTTCAATGAGCAGTTCTTC

j_gene: TRBJ1-2
d_gene: .
abundance: .
v_gene: TRBV7-8
CDR3aa: CASSPRDTPFLVGYTF
CDR3nt: TGTGCCAGCAGCCCTCGGGACACCCCTTTTCTAGTAGGCTACACCTTC

j_gene: TRBJ1-2
d_gene: .
abundance: .
v_gene: TRBV4-2
CDR3aa: CASSHPSRGFYGYTF
CDR3nt: TGTGCCAGCAGCCACCCAAGCAGGGGCTTCTATGGCTACACCTTC

j_gene: TRBJ2-7
d_gene: .
abundance: .
v_gene: TRBV2
CDR3aa: CASSVGSSYEQYF
CDR3nt: TGTGCCAGCAGTGTGGGCAGCTCCTACGAGCAGTACTTC

j_gene: TRBJ1-2
d_gene: TRBD1
abundance: .
v_gene: TRBV4-1
CDR3aa: CASSQAGTAYGYTF
CDR3nt: TGCGCCAGCAGCCAAGCAGGGACAGCATATGGCTACACCTTC

j_gene: TRBJ2-7
d_gene: TRBD1
abundance: .
v_gene: TRBV30
CDR3aa: CAWAQGAEYEQYF
CDR3nt: TGTGCCTGGGCTCAGGGGGCGGAGTACGAGCAGTACTTC

j_gene: TRBJ2-3
d_gene: .
abundance: .
v_gene: TRBV7-5
CDR3aa: CARSLALAGNTDTQYF
CDR3nt: TGTGCCAGAAGCTTAGCACTAGCGGGAAACACAGATACGCAGTATTTT

j_gene: TRBJ2-1
d_gene: TRBD2
abundance: .
v_gene: TRBV7-6
CDR3aa: CASSQLAGALYNEQFF
CDR3nt: TGTGCCAGCAGCCAACTAGCGGGGGCCCTCTACAATGAGCAGTTCTTC

j_gene: TRBJ1-1
d_gene: .
abundance: .
v_gene: TRBV7-8
CDR3aa: CASSLGGVPFF
CDR3nt: TGTGCCAGCAGCTTAGGCGGGGTGCCTTTCTTT

j_gene: TRBJ1-2
d_gene: TRBD1
abundance: .
v_gene: TRBV11-2
CDR3aa: CASLPGQAIINYGYTF
CDR3nt: TGTGCCAGTCTCCCGGGACAGGCCATAATTAACTATGGCTACACCTTC

j_gene: TRBJ2-7
d_gene: TRBD2
abundance: medium-sized
v_gene: TRBV19
CDR3aa: CASSVAGGTYEQYF
CDR3nt: TGTGCCAGTAGCGTAGCGGGAGGAACCTACGAGCAGTACTTC

j_gene: TRBJ1-2
d_gene: .
abundance: .
v_gene: TRBV20-1
CDR3aa: CSAGAHRGYTF
CDR3nt: TGCAGTGCTGGGGCTCACAGGGGCTACACCTTC

j_gene: TRBJ2-4
d_gene: TRBD1
abundance: .
v_gene: TRBV6-4
CDR3aa: CASSVDRGEVQYF
CDR3nt: TGTGCCAGCAGCGTCGACAGGGGGGAGGTTCAGTACTTC

j_gene: TRBJ1-2
d_gene: .
abundance: .
v_gene: TRBV28
CDR3aa: CASSTNQGLYGYTF
CDR3nt: TGTGCCAGCAGTACAAACCAGGGCCTATATGGCTACACCTTC

j_gene: TRBJ2-7
d_gene: .
abundance: .
v_gene: TRBV30
CDR3aa: CACSGDYEQYF
CDR3nt: TGTGCCTGTTCGGGGGACTACGAGCAGTACTTC

j_gene: TRBJ2-1
d_gene: TRBD2
abundance: .
v_gene: TRBV5-1
CDR3aa: CASSVPGGHNEQFF
CDR3nt: TGCGCCAGCAGCGTCCCGGGAGGGCACAATGAGCAGTTCTTC